The rows below give T cell receptor beta chains drawn from one sample of a study of blood T cell repertoires in COVID-19. Profiled with immunoSEQ multiplex PCR; TCRdb holds only in-frame clones, not every one. The profile shows nearly 35,000 clones, around 84% of them singletons. Sequenced material: peripheral blood. These receptors were collected from a man in his 70s with acute or convalescent COVID-19. Both conserved end residues are part of each CDR3. D genes are given only for firm matches. Rows give clone size only sometimes, using once, few, many, or a class for an expanded clone.

j_gene,v_gene,abundance,len,d_gene,CDR3nt,CDR3aa
TRBJ1-1,TRBV7-2,once,15,NA,TGTGCCAGCAGCCTTTCCCGACTTGTGAACACTGAAGCTTTCTTT,CASSLSRLVNTEAFF
TRBJ2-2,TRBV15,NA,16,NA,TGTGCCACCAGCAGAGATCCCCCAGGGGCAAGCGGGGAGCTGTTTTTT,CATSRDPPGASGELFF
TRBJ2-5,TRBV20-1,NA,11,NA,TGCAGTGCTTCTACCCTAGAGACCCAGTACTTC,CSASTLETQYF
TRBJ1-5,TRBV15,NA,16,NA,TGTGCCACCAGCCGATCTGCCTTAAGCGGCAATCAGCCCCAGCATTTT,CATSRSALSGNQPQHF
TRBJ2-1,TRBV5-1,NA,16,TRBD2,TGCGCCAGCAGCTTGACGGGGGGGATGATCTACAATGAGCAGTTCTTC,CASSLTGGMIYNEQFF
TRBJ2-3,TRBV7-9,once,15,NA,TGTGCCACCGACGGGACTTCCGGCCTCACAGATACGCAGTATTTT,CATDGTSGLTDTQYF
TRBJ2-1,TRBV19,NA,15,TRBD2,TGTGCCAGTAGCACGACTAGCGGGACTACGGATGAGCAGTTCTTC,CASSTTSGTTDEQFF
TRBJ2-1,TRBV18,NA,16,NA,TGTGCCAGCTCACCGCTATCTGCGGGGACCTACAATGAGCAGTTCTTC,CASSPLSAGTYNEQFF
TRBJ1-2,TRBV6-1,NA,14,NA,TGTGCCAGCAGTGATTACGACCAGGGAAGAGGCTACACCTTC,CASSDYDQGRGYTF
TRBJ1-6,TRBV21-1,NA,16,NA,TGTGCCAGCAGCAAAGCTGTCTACTCCTATAATTCACCCCTCCACTTT,CASSKAVYSYNSPLHF
TRBJ2-7,TRBV10-3,NA,12,NA,TGTGCCATCAGCGGGGCGGGGAACGAGCAGTACTTC,CAISGAGNEQYF
TRBJ1-6,TRBV5-6,NA,15,TRBD1,TGTGCCAGCAGCTTGGCGGGGACAGGGAATTCACCCCTCCACTTT,CASSLAGTGNSPLHF
TRBJ2-2,TRBV7-7,few,16,TRBD1,TGTGCCAGCAGCTTAGCGACAGGGTATAACACCGGGGAGCTGTTTTTT,CASSLATGYNTGELFF
TRBJ1-2,TRBV5-1,NA,16,NA,TGCGCCAGCAGCTTGCAGGAGCGGGATTTGGAAGATGGCTACACCTTC,CASSLQERDLEDGYTF
TRBJ2-1,TRBV19,NA,14,TRBD2,TGTGCCAGTACCAAGGAGCGCGGGAGGAATGAGCAGTTCTTC,CASTKERGRNEQFF
TRBJ1-1,TRBV27,NA,14,TRBD1,TGTGCCAGCAGTTTAGGGACAGGAAACACTGAAGCTTTCTTT,CASSLGTGNTEAFF
TRBJ1-2,TRBV5-6,NA,13,NA,TGTGCCAGCAGCTTACGGGGGTCCTATGGCTACACCTTC,CASSLRGSYGYTF
TRBJ1-2,TRBV4-2,NA,18,TRBD1,TGTGCCAGCAGCCAAGGGGGGGAGACAGGGGGCGTACAATATGGCTACACCTTC,CASSQGGETGGVQYGYTF
TRBJ1-6,TRBV3-1/TRBV3-2,few,16,TRBD1,TGTGCCAGCAGCCTCCGGCGGGGACAGGGGGATTCACCCCTCCACTTT,CASSLRRGQGDSPLHF
TRBJ1-2,TRBV7-2,NA,14,TRBD1,TGTGCCAGCAGTTTACAGGGGAGCGGCTATGGCTACACCTTC,CASSLQGSGYGYTF
TRBJ1-5,TRBV5-4,NA,14,NA,TGTGCCAGCAGCTTGGGCGGGGGGCGACAGCCCCAGCATTTT,CASSLGGGRQPQHF
TRBJ2-3,TRBV15,NA,14,TRBD1,TGTGCCACCAGCAGAGATCAGGGGGCTGATACGCAGTATTTT,CATSRDQGADTQYF
TRBJ1-2,TRBV12-3/TRBV12-4,once,13,NA,TGTGCCAGCAGCGCATCCGGGACACTTGGCTACACCTTC,CASSASGTLGYTF
TRBJ2-3,TRBV4-1,NA,14,NA,TGCGCCAGCAGCCAAGATAGGGGCTCAGATACGCAGTATTTT,CASSQDRGSDTQYF